The 15 T cell receptor beta chains below all came from one sample that was sequenced in a study of PD-1 blockade in classical Hodgkin lymphoma. TCRdb keeps only in-frame clones here, not all; method: immunoSEQ multiplex PCR. Altogether about 21,000 clones are present, over 60% being singletons, with the ten largest covering about 15%. All patients experienced relapse after autologous stem cell transplantation, and brentuximab vedotin exposure was variable. The specimen was peripheral blood mononuclear cells (PBMCs), collected at baseline. The source is a human donor with classical Hodgkin lymphoma.

This clone was seen only once. The chain joins TRBV27 to TRBJ2-7; D may be TRBD2 (6 bases). CDR1 and CDR2 from the germline V gene are MNHEY and SMNVEV (reference sequence). The CDR3 runs 17 residues. Trimming took 6 bases from V and 2 from J, leaving 23 bases between them. The CDR3 DNA sequence: TGTGCCAGCAGACCCCAAGGCGGGAAAGGTCCCACCTACGAGCAGTACTTC. Protein product: CASRPQGGKGPTYEQYF.

This chain uses TRBV7-6 with TRBJ2-5; 12 positions agree with TRBD2. The CDR3 extends over 18 amino acids. Germline V gene sequence: CDR1 SGHVS, CDR2 FNYEAQ. The V segment lost 4 bases and the J segment 1 base; nucleotides outside the gene matches: 10. The CDR3, as DNA: TGTGCCAGCAGCTCCAGACTAGCGGGGGCGACCCTCCAAGAGACCCAGTACTTC. Translation gives CASSSRLAGATLQETQYF.

The chain employs TRBV6-6 and TRBJ1-1, with 8 nucleotides matching TRBD1. The CDR3 sequence is 15 residues long. Germline values: CDR1 MNHNY, CDR2 SVGAGI (reference sequence). With V trimmed by 6 bases and J by 4 bases, 10 bases remained unmatched. CDR3 loop: CASSVQGARSTEAFF. The CDR3 DNA reads as TGTGCCAGCAGCGTTCAGGGGGCGCGGAGCACTGAAGCTTTCTTT.

The V and J genes are TRBV6-5 and TRBJ1-1; no firm D call. V was trimmed by 2 bases and J by 4 bases, leaving 14 bases between them. The CDR3 runs to 15 residues. Germline assignment: CDR1 MNHEY and CDR2 SVGAGI. CDR3 loop: CASSYRPGWGTEAFF. CDR3 coding DNA: TGTGCCAGCAGTTACCGCCCGGGATGGGGCACTGAAGCTTTCTTT.

The chain couples TRBV27 to TRBJ2-1; D unclear. CDR1 and CDR2 (germline): MNHEY, SMNVEV (reference sequence). Trimming cost V 7 bases and J 4 bases, with 17 bases left between them. The CDR3 is 15 amino acids. The CDR3 DNA reads TGTGCCAGCACTCGTCCCTTAAACGCTTACAATGAGCAGTTCTTC. Residues: CASTRPLNAYNEQFF.

The chain employs TRBV11-2 and TRBJ1-6; a weak D match, TRBD1 (5 bases). CDR3 length: 15 residues. Looked up from germline, CDR1 is SGHAT and CDR2 is FQNNGV. The V end was cut by 5 bases, the J end by 7 bases, with 15 bases between. The CDR3 DNA sequence: TGTGCCAGCAGCACCCTGGGGCAGATGAATTCACCCCTCCACTTT. Translating it yields CASSTLGQMNSPLHF.

The chain links TRBV19 to TRBJ1-2; D might be TRBD1 (6 bases). Trimming left V 4 bases short and J 5 bases short, with 11 bases between. Germline CDR1 LNHDA, CDR2 SQIVND (reference sequence). The length of the CDR3 is 13 residues. The DNA for the CDR3 is TGTGCCAGTAGTAGACAGGACCTTTATGGCTACACCTTC. Amino acid sequence: CASSRQDLYGYTF.

The gene calls are TRBV12-5 and TRBJ1-3; D gene unclear. Trimming stripped 6 bases from V and 0 bases from J, with 6 bases between. The CDR3 consists of 13 residues. CDR1 is LGHNT, CDR2 FRNRAP, per germline. The CDR3 loop is CASGRGSGNTIYF. CDR3 bases: TGTGCTAGTGGCCGAGGCTCTGGAAACACCATATATTTT.

CDR3 loop: CAISTGGGSGNTIYF. CDR3 DNA sequence: TGTGCCATCAGTACGGGGGGGGGATCTGGAAACACCATATATTTT. The chain combines TRBV10-3 with TRBJ1-3; D might be TRBD1 (5 bases). Trimming left V 5 bases short and J 1 base short, with 12 bases between. This CDR3 contains 15 residues. Germline-derived CDR1 and CDR2 are ENHRY and SYGVKD.

By share, this clone counts as medium-sized. CDR3 sequence: CASSEQGFGYTF. CDR3 coding DNA: TGTGCCAGTAGTGAACAGGGGTTTGGCTACACCTTC. V and J are TRBV19 and TRBJ1-2, with 7 positions matching TRBD1. The CDR3 spans 12 residues. Germline V gives CDR1 LNHDA, CDR2 SQIVND (reference sequence). The junction had 4 bases not matched to a gene; V was cut back by 5 bases and J by 7 bases.

J is TRBJ1-2 and V is TRBV6-6; 7 nucleotides match TRBD1. Losses at the gene ends were 6 bases for V and 3 bases for J; bases not matched to a gene: 10. This CDR3 has 15 residues. Germline V gives CDR1 MNHNY, CDR2 SVGAGI (reference sequence). This chain's CDR3 is CASRDRDSDHYGYTF. Here the CDR3 DNA reads TGTGCCAGCAGAGACCGGGACAGCGACCACTATGGCTACACCTTC.

This chain joins TRBV6-5 and TRBJ1-5, with D tentatively TRBD1 (6 bases). The V and J ends lost 2 bases and 4 bases respectively, with 12 bases between them. Germline V gives CDR1 MNHEY, CDR2 SVGAGI. The CDR3 has 15 amino acids. In nucleotides, the CDR3 is TGTGCCAGCAGTTACGCCCTGGACAGAAATCAGCCCCAGCATTTT. Its translation: CASSYALDRNQPQHF.

The rearrangement joins TRBV15 to TRBJ1-5, with D possibly being TRBD1 (5 bases). The CDR3 contains 20 residues. Trimming cost V 0 bases and J 6 bases, with 27 bases left between them. Per germline, CDR1 LNHNV and CDR2 YYDKDF (reference sequence). The DNA for the CDR3 is TGTGCCACCAGCAGAGATTTGGCAGGGAAGGGGCAGTTGAGTGTTCAGCCCCAGCATTTT. Residues: CATSRDLAGKGQLSVQPQHF.

In this sample, this clone turned up a few times. The CDR3 protein is CASSLREGASNQPQHF. CDR3 in DNA: TGTGCCAGCAGCCTCAGGGAGGGGGCGTCCAATCAGCCCCAGCATTTT. This chain links TRBV5-6 with TRBJ1-5, with 7 positions matching TRBD1. V lost 4 bases and J lost 3; bases outside the gene matches: 10. Germline V gene data show CDR1 as SGHDT and CDR2 as YYEEEE. The CDR3 totals 16 residues.

This clone was recorded once. The chain combines TRBV7-9 with TRBJ2-1; 8 nucleotides align to TRBD1. CDR3 length equals 15 residues. V lost 6 bases, J lost 9 bases, and 13 bases stayed unmatched. Germline CDR1 is SEHNR and CDR2 is FQNEAQ (reference sequence). DNA for the CDR3: TGTGCCAGCAGTCTGACGGGACAGGTTTCTGGTGAGCAGTTCTTC. Translating gives CASSLTGQVSGEQFF.